These 11 T cell receptor beta chains were all obtained from the same sample, sequenced in a study of blood T cell repertoires in COVID-19. Sequenced by immunoSEQ multiplex PCR; TCRdb stores in-frame clones only, minus some. Of some 130,000 clones in the sample, 70% to 85% were seen once. Material for sequencing was peripheral blood. The receptors come from a woman aged 45-65 years with acute or convalescent COVID-19.

Worth noting for this clone: An end of the junction differs from the germline gene, which may be a read error. The chain combines TRBV2 with TRBJ1-2; the match to TRBD1 covers 11 bases. The CDR3 sequence is 13 residues long. Germline CDR1 reads SNHLY; CDR2 reads FYNNEI. CDR3 sequence reads: CASSEGTGGGYTF. As DNA, the CDR3 is TGTGCCAGCAGCGAAGGGACAGGGGGAGGCTACACCTTC.

The V call is TRBV7-4, the J call TRBJ1-3; 8 nucleotides align to TRBD1. Germline V CDR1 and CDR2: SGHVT, SQSDAQ. V trimming: 6 bases; J trimming: 4 bases; junction bases outside the gene matches: 14. The CDR3 runs to 17 residues. The CDR3 DNA is TGTGCCAGCAGTGAAGGGACAGGACCCAAGTCGGGAAACACCATATATTTT. Translation gives CASSEGTGPKSGNTIYF.

The chain is built from TRBV6-1 and TRBJ1-4; D is ambiguous. The V end was cut by 2 bases, the J end by 4 bases, with 8 bases between. The CDR3 length is 14 residues. Per the germline V gene, CDR1 is MNHNS and CDR2 is SASEGT. The CDR3 reads CASSERLFNEKLFF. The CDR3 DNA follows: TGTGCCAGCAGTGAAAGACTGTTTAATGAAAAACTGTTTTTT.

The chain recombines TRBV30 with TRBJ1-1; D ambiguous. Germline CDR1 GTSNPN, CDR2 SVGIG (reference sequence). CDR3 size: 14 residues. Trimming stripped 3 bases from V and 4 bases from J, with 15 bases between. CDR3 region: CAWSGREARTEAFF. DNA of the CDR3: TGTGCCTGGAGCGGGCGGGAGGCGCGCACTGAAGCTTTCTTT.

The CDR3 nucleotides read TGTGCCAGCAGTCATCCGGGACATGGAAGAAGCTCCTACAATGAGCAGTTCTTC. Its translation: CASSHPGHGRSSYNEQFF. The V call is TRBV6-6, the J call TRBJ2-1; D is perhaps TRBD1 (6 bases). Germline V gene lookup returns CDR1 MNHNY and CDR2 SVGAGI (reference sequence). CDR3 length: 18 residues. The V end was cut by 5 bases, the J end by 0 bases, with 20 bases between.

The V call is TRBV27, the J call TRBJ2-3, with 7 bases matching TRBD1. The CDR3 spans 15 residues. Germline V gives CDR1 MNHEY, CDR2 SMNVEV (reference sequence). J lost 1 base, V lost 6 bases, and 7 bases had no gene match. The DNA for the CDR3 is TGTGCCAGCAGCTTCAGGGGGTCTGGCACAGATACGCAGTATTTT. Its protein is CASSFRGSGTDTQYF.

The chain carries TRBV4-2 and TRBJ1-2; 9 bases line up with TRBD1. The trim removed 6 bases at V and 6 bases at J, leaving 8 bases unmatched. There are 14 residues in the CDR3. Germline V gives CDR1 LGHNA, CDR2 YNFKEQ. Here the CDR3 DNA reads TGTGCCAGCAGACCCGGGACAGGGATCAATGGCTACACCTTC. Its translation: CASRPGTGINGYTF.

This chain joins TRBV5-8 and TRBJ2-5, with D tentatively TRBD1 (6 bases). V lost 2 bases to trimming and J lost 5 bases, with 16 bases between them. Per the germline V gene, CDR1 is SGHTS and CDR2 is YDEGEE. The CDR3 extends over 15 amino acids. The CDR3: CASSFGPGERETQYF. CDR3 sequence (DNA): TGTGCCAGCAGCTTTGGCCCAGGGGAGAGGGAGACCCAGTACTTC.

V gene TRBV27 combines with J gene TRBJ1-1, with 11 bases fitting TRBD1. V dropped 2 bases and J dropped 6; count of bases not matched to a gene: 5. Per germline, CDR1 MNHEY and CDR2 SMNVEV (reference sequence). CDR3 length: 15 amino acids. The CDR3 region is CASSLLGQGDAEAFF. Written as DNA, the CDR3 is TGTGCCAGCAGTTTACTGGGACAGGGGGACGCTGAAGCTTTCTTT.

The chain combines TRBV29-1 with TRBJ1-1, with 7 nucleotides matching TRBD1. This CDR3 region has 12 residues. The ends lost 8 bases at V and 2 bases at J; junction bases unmatched: 5. Per germline, CDR1 SQVTM and CDR2 ANQGSEA. The DNA of the CDR3 is TGCAGCACCCGGACAGGAAACACTGAAGCTTTCTTT. Amino acid sequence: CSTRTGNTEAFF.

V is TRBV28 and J is TRBJ1-1; 9 positions match TRBD1. V shed 7 bases and J 6 bases; nucleotides not matched to a gene: 9. Per germline, CDR1 MDHEN and CDR2 SYDVKM. The CDR3 contains 14 residues. The CDR3 bases are TGTGCCAGCACTCGGACAGGGGTAAAGGCTGAAGCTTTCTTT. Protein sequence: CASTRTGVKAEAFF.